Below are 16 T cell receptor beta chains sequenced from a single sample in a study of cytomegalovirus exposure and HLA in healthy donors (dated by TCRdb to between 2016 and 2019). Library preparation employed the immunoSEQ multiplex PCR assay. For the multiplex PCR, a mixture combining 60 forward primers for TCR Vbeta segments and 13 reverse primers for TCR Jbeta segments was used. In TCRdb, the immuneACCESS table is reduced to in-frame sequences with V and J assigned. These tables do not hold every clone; where another copy was compared, an unresolved V gene accounts for under half, and the others remain unexplained. A total of about 83,000 clones appear in this sample, roughly four fifths of them only once. Of the sample, about 1.9% falls within the top ten clones. Sequencing used PBMCs. These receptors were collected from a woman in her thirties in good health and CMV-seronegative.

V usage is TRBV5-1 and J usage is TRBJ2-5; 11 nucleotides line up with TRBD2. The V gene end was trimmed by 4 bases and the J gene end by 2 bases; junction bases not matched to a gene: 4. The CDR3 spans 15 residues. Germline V lookup: CDR1 SGHRS, CDR2 YFSETQ. The CDR3 sequence: CASSAGTSGQETQYF. The DNA of the CDR3 is TGCGCCAGCAGCGCCGGGACTAGCGGACAAGAGACCCAGTACTTC.

The rearrangement links TRBV30 to TRBJ2-7, with 7 positions matching TRBD1. CDR1 is GTSNPN, CDR2 SVGIG, per germline (reference sequence). V was pared by 1 base and J by 4 bases, with 7 bases of the junction left unmatched. The CDR3 covers 14 residues. CDR3: CAWSAKGQPYEQYF. The CDR3 DNA sequence: TGTGCCTGGAGTGCCAAGGGACAGCCTTACGAGCAGTACTTC.

The rearrangement links TRBV6-1 to TRBJ1-2; 9 bases align to TRBD1. The CDR3 loop spans 14 amino acids. Germline V gene lookup returns CDR1 MNHNS and CDR2 SASEGT. Trimming at V came to 1 base and at J to 9 bases, leaving 6 bases not matched to a gene. This CDR3 reads CASSEVRDRARYTF. The CDR3 region has the DNA TGTGCCAGCAGTGAAGTCAGGGACAGGGCTCGCTACACCTTC.

V usage is TRBV5-1 and J usage is TRBJ2-7, with TRBD1 as a possible D gene (6 bases). The CDR3 runs 17 residues. V dropped 4 bases and J dropped 4 bases, with 24 bases sitting between them. Germline assignment: CDR1 SGHRS and CDR2 YFSETQ. DNA of the CDR3: TGCGCCAGCAGCGCCGGAGGAGGCAGGGGCGCGCTTTACGAGCAGTACTTC. Amino acids: CASSAGGGRGALYEQYF. Based on the CDR3 plus reference TRBV5-1 and TRBJ2-7, the full variable domain is KAGVTQTPRYLIKTRGQQVTLSCSPISGHRSVSWYQQTPGQGLQFLFEYFSETQRNKGNFPGRFSGRQFSNSRSEMNVSTLELGDSALYLCASSAGGGRGALYEQYFGPGTRLTVT.

V and J are TRBV29-1 and TRBJ2-7; D is uncertain. V was shortened by 0 bases and J by 4 bases, with 13 bases between the two germline ends. CDR3 length: 14 amino acids. Germline V lookup: CDR1 SQVTM, CDR2 ANQGSEA. As DNA, the CDR3 is TGCAGCGTTGAAGAGGCTAGTGGCGGATACGAGCAGTACTTC. As protein: CSVEEASGGYEQYF.

The chain employs TRBV2 and TRBJ2-5; weak D call: TRBD1 (5 bases). The J call may be wrong; the DNA end is better matched by TRBJ2-7. The CDR3 covers 12 residues. Germline loops: CDR1 SNHLY, CDR2 FYNNEI. CDR3: CVAGFGAYEQYF. CDR3 coding DNA: TGTGTTGCAGGGTTTGGCGCCTACGAGCAGTACTTC.

The rearrangement joins TRBV5-1 to TRBJ2-1; the match to TRBD2 covers 12 bases. Germline CDR1 reads SGHRS; CDR2 reads YFSETQ. CDR3 length: 18 amino acids. The V gene end was trimmed by 4 bases and the J gene end by 3 bases; junction bases not matched to a gene: 11. The CDR3 region has the DNA TGCGCCAGCAGCCTCCTAGCGGGGGGGATCGAGGGCTACAATGAGCAGTTCTTC. It encodes CASSLLAGGIEGYNEQFF.

This chain joins TRBV18 and TRBJ1-1, with 7 bases fitting TRBD1. The CDR3 spans 14 residues. V lost 5 bases, J lost 11 bases, and 14 bases stayed unmatched. Germline assignment: CDR1 KGHSH and CDR2 LQKENI. In nucleotides, the CDR3 is TGTGCCAGCTCAGCCCTCGGACAGGAAAGAGGCGCTTTCTTT. This gives the protein CASSALGQERGAFF. Variable domain in full (rest from reference TRBV18 and TRBJ1-1): NAGVMQNPRHLVRRRGQEARLRCSPMKGHSHVYWYRQLPEEGLKFMVYLQKENIIDESGMPKERFSAEFPKEGPSILRIQQVVRGDSAAYFCASSALGQERGAFFGQGTRLTVV.

V and J are TRBV6-1 and TRBJ2-1, with 8 bases that match TRBD2. V trimming: 2 bases; J trimming: 3 bases; junction bases outside the gene matches: 3. The CDR3 length is 15 residues. CDR1 and CDR2 from the germline V gene are MNHNS and SASEGT. The CDR3, as DNA: TGTGCCAGCAGTGAATTACTAGCGGACTACAATGAGCAGTTCTTC. Translating it yields CASSELLADYNEQFF.

V and J are TRBV28 and TRBJ1-2; TRBD1 agrees at 9 bases. This CDR3 spans 14 amino acids. Trimming removed 5 bases from V and 8 bases from J; junction bases left unmatched: 9. The germline V gene encodes CDR1 MDHEN and CDR2 SYDVKM. CDR3 in DNA: TGTGCCAGCAGTAACGACAGGGGGAATGAGGGCTACACCTTC. Its translation: CASSNDRGNEGYTF.

V and J are TRBV11-2 and TRBJ2-2; 9 positions match TRBD1. With 7 bases clipped from V and 6 bases from J, the junction kept 12 bases outside the gene matches. In germline, CDR1 is SGHAT, CDR2 FQNNGV. The CDR3 sequence is 16 residues long. DNA of the CDR3: TGTGCCAGCACCTCCTTAGGGACAGGGTTCGCCGGGGAGCTGTTTTTT. This encodes CASTSLGTGFAGELFF.

This chain links TRBV11-3 with TRBJ2-3; the match to TRBD2 covers 11 bases. The CDR3 spans 17 residues. Germline CDR1 is SGHNT and CDR2 is YENEEA. After removal of 4 bases from V and 1 base from J, the junction contained 7 bases not matched to a gene. CDR3 sequence: CASSSGELAGGTDTQYF. In DNA form, the CDR3 reads TGTGCCAGCAGCTCCGGAGAACTAGCGGGGGGCACAGATACGCAGTATTTT.

On this clone: In the same sample, other DNA sequences code for this CDR3. The chain carries TRBV10-1 and TRBJ2-1; tentative D call: TRBD1 (6 bases). The CDR3 spans 15 residues. The germline V gene encodes CDR1 WNHNN and CDR2 SYGVQD (reference sequence). Trimming removed 2 bases at V and 3 bases at J, with 11 bases between. In DNA, the CDR3 is TGCGCCAGCAGTGAGAGGGCAGGGGACTACAATGAGCAGTTCTTC. Translating it yields CASSERAGDYNEQFF.

The chain couples TRBV6-1 to TRBJ1-4, with a weak D call TRBD1 (5 bases). V was clipped by 4 bases and J by 6 bases, with 18 bases between them. The CDR3 is made up of 16 amino acids. The germline V gene encodes CDR1 MNHNS and CDR2 SASEGT. This chain's CDR3 is CASSGVWGGEDEKLFF. The CDR3 DNA follows: TGTGCCAGCAGTGGAGTGTGGGGGGGTGAGGATGAAAAACTGTTTTTT.

The gene calls are TRBV7-8 and TRBJ2-7; D is possibly TRBD1 (6 bases). The ends were cut back, 2 bases at V and 7 bases at J, with 24 bases in the middle. The CDR3 spans 17 residues. Germline loops: CDR1 SGHVS, CDR2 FQNEAQ. The CDR3 sequence: CASSLSSGTRFLGEQYF. In DNA form, the CDR3 reads TGTGCCAGCAGCTTAAGTTCCGGGACACGGTTTTTGGGGGAGCAGTACTTC. Combining the CDR3 with reference TRBV7-8 and TRBJ2-7 gives the whole variable domain GAGVSQSPRYKVAKRGQDVALRCDPISGHVSLFWYQQALGQGPEFLTYFQNEAQLDKSGLPSDRFFAERPEGSVSTLKIQRTQQEDSAVYLCASSLSSGTRFLGEQYFGPGTRLTVT.

This rearrangement joins TRBV28 to TRBJ2-3, with 14 bases fitting TRBD2. Germline V lookup: CDR1 MDHEN, CDR2 SYDVKM. J lost 1 base, V lost 5 bases, and 14 bases had no gene match. This CDR3 contains 20 residues. CDR3 sequence (DNA): TGTGCCAGCAGTGGACGCTTGGGACTAGCGGGAGATTGGGGCACAGATACGCAGTATTTT. Amino acids: CASSGRLGLAGDWGTDTQYF.